In this sample, the clone carrying this T cell receptor beta chain turned up a few times. The target antigen is unknown. These data originate in a study of CD8 T cells in ankylosing spondylitis. Overall study findings and caveats: Within matched ankylosing spondylitis synovial fluid, disease-linked clones were reportedly significantly enriched. Researchers report that disease-linked clones proved CD8+ and relatively rare in peripheral blood. Among TCR beta sequences, a motif of roughly 8 highly homologous variants appeared characteristic of ankylosing spondylitis blood.

Each CDR3 protein is one row after TCRdb ran MiXCR on the 5' RACE reads. Here the sample spans roughly 130,000 distinct CDR3 sequences, more than 7% being singletons. Per germline, CDR1 SNHLY and CDR2 FYNNEI. V was trimmed by 3 bases and J by 8 bases, leaving 14 bases between them. The CDR3 runs 14 residues. J is TRBJ2-1 and V is TRBV2; either TRBD1 or TRBD2 may fit D (7 bases each). What was sequenced was synovial fluid, either unsorted or a sorted T cell fraction (not recorded which). This receptor was identified in a male donor with ankylosing spondylitis. The CDR3 nucleotides are TGTGCCAGCAGTGACCAGGGGGGGCCTGATGAGCAGTTCTTC. It encodes CASSDQGGPDEQFF.